These 9 T cell receptor beta chains were all obtained from the same sample, sequenced in a study of CD8 T cells in ankylosing spondylitis. Notes on the study in general: There was a TCR beta motif, made of several highly homologous variants, that appeared characteristic of ankylosing spondylitis blood.

For these TCRs, the target antigens are not known. Using its own MiXCR run on the 5' RACE reads, TCRdb lists one record per CDR3 protein. The profile shows roughly 670,000 distinct CDR3 sequences, under 20% of them singletons. The sample comprised blood, either unsorted or a sorted T cell fraction (not recorded which). The receptor source for this set is a male donor with ankylosing spondylitis.

J is TRBJ1-2 and V is TRBV3-1; D gene uncertain. The CDR3 has 14 amino acids. The germline gives CDR1 LGHDT, CDR2 YNNKEL (reference sequence). The V end was cut by 0 bases, the J end by 8 bases, with 13 bases between. The DNA of the CDR3 is TGTGCCAGCAGCCAAGATTTGTGGGGTGGAGGCTACACCTTC. Amino acids: CASSQDLWGGGYTF. The full variable domain, completed using reference TRBV3-1 and TRBJ1-2, is DTAVSQTPKYLVTQMGNDKSIKCEQNLGHDTMYWYKQDSKKFLKIMFSYNNKELIINETVPNRFSPKSPDKAHLNLHINSLELGDSAVYFCASSQDLWGGGYTFGSGTRLTVV.

V gene TRBV18 combines with J gene TRBJ2-7; 8 nucleotides match TRBD2. CDR1 is KGHSH and CDR2 is LQKENI in the germline V gene. This CDR3 spans 14 amino acids. After removal of 3 bases from V and 3 bases from J, the junction contained 4 bases not matched to a gene. The CDR3 region is CASSPRREDYEQYF. The CDR3 bases are TGTGCCAGCTCACCGCGGCGGGAGGACTACGAGCAGTACTTC.

The table lists this clonotype with a few counts. The V gene is TRBV12-3 or TRBV12-4, the J gene TRBJ2-5, with 8 bases identical to TRBD2. This CDR3 spans 15 amino acids. V shed 3 bases and J 4 bases; nucleotides not matched to a gene: 7. The CDR3 sequence: CASSLWREVGETQYF. The CDR3 region has the DNA TGTGCCAGCAGTTTGTGGCGGGAGGTTGGAGAGACCCAGTACTTC.

The rearrangement joins TRBV7-9 to TRBJ2-7; 8 positions agree with TRBD1. Germline V gives CDR1 SEHNR, CDR2 FQNEAQ (reference sequence). The CDR3 runs 13 residues. After removal of 5 bases from V and 4 bases from J, the junction contained 4 bases not matched to a gene. The CDR3, as DNA: TGTGCCAGCAGCCGGACAGGGCAGTACGAGCAGTACTTC. Protein: CASSRTGQYEQYF.

The V call is TRBV29-1, the J call TRBJ2-2; D ambiguous. The CDR3 has 11 amino acids. CDR1 is SQVTM, CDR2 ANQGSEA, per germline. V lost 7 bases and J lost 8, with 11 bases in between. This CDR3 is CSGLAAGELFF. The CDR3 nucleotides read TGCAGCGGTTTGGCAGCTGGGGAGCTGTTTTTT.

The chain has TRBV29-1 and TRBJ1-1; 8 bases line up with TRBD1. The J segment lost 4 bases and the V segment lost 8 bases, leaving 12 bases of the junction unmatched. CDR1 is SQVTM, CDR2 ANQGSEA, per germline. This CDR3 contains 14 residues. CDR3 nucleotides: TGCAGCCTGGAGACAGGGGCAATGAGCACTGAAGCTTTCTTT. Residues: CSLETGAMSTEAFF.

The chain combines TRBV11-2 with TRBJ1-2, with unresolved D. V shed 5 bases and J shed 1 base, with 8 bases lying between them. This CDR3 region has 13 residues. The V gene's germline CDR1 is SGHAT and CDR2 FQNNGV. CDR3 nucleotide sequence: TGTGCCAGCAGCATAGCGGTTAACTATGGCTACACCTTC. It specifies CASSIAVNYGYTF.

The V gene is TRBV7-9, the J gene TRBJ1-4; 8 bases are a match to TRBD1. CDR3 length: 16 amino acids. Germline assignment: CDR1 SEHNR and CDR2 FQNEAQ (reference sequence). J was trimmed by 7 bases and V by 5 bases; bases with no gene match: 12. The CDR3 nucleotides read TGTGCCAGCAGCCCAACGGACAGGGACAATGGTGAAAAACTGTTTTTT. Translating gives CASSPTDRDNGEKLFF.

This clonotype was observed at least ten times. J is TRBJ2-1 and V is TRBV24-1, with D perhaps matching TRBD2 (6 bases). V shed 4 bases and J shed 0 bases, with 12 bases lying between them. This CDR3 is built from 16 residues. Germline assignment: CDR1 KGHDR and CDR2 SFDVKD. The CDR3 here is CATSEPLASSYNEQFF. Written as DNA, the CDR3 is TGTGCCACCAGTGAGCCGCTAGCGAGCTCCTACAATGAGCAGTTCTTC.